A single sample gave rise to the 8 T cell receptor beta chains below, sequenced in a study of T cells in Graves' hyperthyroidism and ophthalmopathy. Regions amplified from RNA transcripts were the TCR beta CDR3 regions. Researchers ran a first-round RT-PCR on the TCR CDR3 using the HTBI primer set. TCRdb used MiXCR to reprocess the multiplex PCR reads, holding one entry per CDR3 protein. The table records around 500,000 distinct CDR3 sequences, around 14% of them present only once. Sequenced sample: blood. The source of these receptors is a woman between 18 and 29 years old with Graves' hyperthyroidism.

The table lists this clonotype with many counts. The chain employs TRBV6-1 and TRBJ1-6; no clear D gene. The CDR3 extends over 13 amino acids. V shed 1 base and J shed 5 bases, with 3 bases lying between them. Germline CDR1 MNHNS, CDR2 SASEGT. This CDR3 is CASSEGNNSPLHF. The CDR3 bases are TGTGCCAGCAGTGAAGGAAATAATTCACCCCTCCACTTT.

The table lists this clonotype with many counts. This chain connects TRBV18 to TRBJ1-1; D perhaps matches TRBD1 (5 bases). V was pared by 3 bases and J by 1 base, with 15 bases between. Germline CDR1 KGHSH, CDR2 LQKENI. The length of the CDR3 is 16 residues. CDR3 nucleotides: TGTGCCAGCTCACCCGAGCGCCCAGGACAGAACACTGAAGCTTTCTTT. It specifies CASSPERPGQNTEAFF.

This sequence joins TRBV6-1 and TRBJ2-1, with D perhaps matching TRBD1 (5 bases). CDR3 length: 14 amino acids. The germline gives CDR1 MNHNS, CDR2 SASEGT. The V end lost 6 bases, the J end lost 5 bases, and 14 bases lay between the germline ends. The DNA of the CDR3 is TGTGCCAGCAGGGCAGGGCAGAGGAACAATGAGCAGTTCTTC. Translation gives CASRAGQRNNEQFF.

This clonotype was seen many times. V usage is TRBV11-2 and J usage is TRBJ1-2; tentative D call: TRBD1 (5 bases). CDR3 size: 14 residues. Trimming stripped 5 bases from V and 2 bases from J, with 12 bases between. Germline V CDR1 and CDR2: SGHAT, FQNNGV. The CDR3 region has the DNA TGTGCCAGCAGCACCGGGGGGGGGAACTATGGCTACACCTTC. Translated, it gives CASSTGGGNYGYTF.

The chain combines TRBV7-3 with TRBJ2-1; D perhaps matches TRBD2 (6 bases). The germline CDR1 and CDR2 sequences are SGHTA and FQGTGA. V was cut by 4 bases and J by 10 bases, with 20 bases left in between. The CDR3 contains 15 residues. The DNA for the CDR3 is TGTGCCAGCAGCTCAAACCCCGGACGGGGAGGCGAGCAGTTCTTC. Protein sequence: CASSSNPGRGGEQFF. The complete variable domain, with remaining parts taken from reference TRBV7-3 and TRBJ2-1, reads GAGVSQTPSNKVTEKGKYVELRCDPISGHTALYWYRQSLGQGPEFLIYFQGTGAADDSGLPNDRFFAVRPEGSVSTLKIQRTERGDSAVYLCASSSNPGRGGEQFFGPGTRLTVL.

Ten or more counts support this clonotype. The missing conserved phenylalanine or tryptophan at the end of this CDR3 makes a read error likely. The J gene is TRBJ1-2, the V gene TRBV12-3 or TRBV12-4, with TRBD1 as a possible D gene (6 bases). Deletions cut 2 bases from V and 6 bases from J, with 16 bases between. This CDR3 spans 15 amino acids. The CDR3 loop reads CASSLRTGGEDGYTL. The DNA of the CDR3 is TGTGCCAGCAGTTTAAGGACCGGGGGCGAGGATGGCTACACCCTC.

Only a few counts were recorded for this clonotype. The V and J genes are TRBV5-1 and TRBJ2-3, with TRBD2 identical over 10 bases. The CDR3 runs to 16 residues. After removal of 1 base from V and 4 bases from J, the junction contained 6 bases not matched to a gene. In germline, CDR1 is SGHRS, CDR2 YFSETQ. Here the CDR3 reads CASSLFASGRPDTQYF. The CDR3 coding sequence is TGCGCCAGCAGCTTGTTTGCTAGCGGGAGACCAGATACGCAGTATTTT.

This clonotype was observed a handful of times. V usage is TRBV7-3 and J usage is TRBJ1-1; D is ambiguous. From germline, CDR1 is SGHTA and CDR2 FQGTGA. The CDR3 extends over 17 amino acids. V lost 1 base, J lost 0 bases, and 15 bases lay in between. In DNA form, the CDR3 reads TGTGCCAGCAGCTTAAACTCGGGCGGGCCCATGAACACTGAAGCTTTCTTT. Translated, it gives CASSLNSGGPMNTEAFF. Complete variable domain (other parts from reference TRBV7-3 and TRBJ1-1): GAGVSQTPSNKVTEKGKYVELRCDPISGHTALYWYRQSLGQGPEFLIYFQGTGAADDSGLPNDRFFAVRPEGSVSTLKIQRTERGDSAVYLCASSLNSGGPMNTEAFFGQGTRLTVV.